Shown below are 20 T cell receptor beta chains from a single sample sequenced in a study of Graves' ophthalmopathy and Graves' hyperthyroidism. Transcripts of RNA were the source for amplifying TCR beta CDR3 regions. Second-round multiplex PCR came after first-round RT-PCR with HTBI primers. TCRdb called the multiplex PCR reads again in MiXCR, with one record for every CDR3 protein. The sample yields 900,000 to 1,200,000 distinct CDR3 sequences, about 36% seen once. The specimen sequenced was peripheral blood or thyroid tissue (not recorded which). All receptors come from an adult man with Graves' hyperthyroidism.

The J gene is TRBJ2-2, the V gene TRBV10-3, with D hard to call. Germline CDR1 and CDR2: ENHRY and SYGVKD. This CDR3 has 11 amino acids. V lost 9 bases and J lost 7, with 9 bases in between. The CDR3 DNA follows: TGTGCCATGGGCGCCGGCGGGGAGCTGTTTTTT. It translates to CAMGAGGELFF.

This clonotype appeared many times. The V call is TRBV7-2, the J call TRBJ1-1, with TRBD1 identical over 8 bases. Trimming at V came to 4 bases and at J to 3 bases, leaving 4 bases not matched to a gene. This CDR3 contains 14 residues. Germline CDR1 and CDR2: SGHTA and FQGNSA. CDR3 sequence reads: CASSSQGADTEAFF. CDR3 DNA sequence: TGTGCCAGCAGCTCCCAGGGGGCGGACACTGAAGCTTTCTTT.

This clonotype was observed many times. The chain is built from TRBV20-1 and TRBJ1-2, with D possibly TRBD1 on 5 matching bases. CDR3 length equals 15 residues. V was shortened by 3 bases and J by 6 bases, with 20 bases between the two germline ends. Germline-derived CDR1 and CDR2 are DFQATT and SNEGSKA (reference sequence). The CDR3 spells CSASTGKALYDGYTF. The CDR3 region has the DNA TGCAGTGCTAGTACAGGAAAAGCGCTCTACGATGGCTACACCTTC.

CDR3 sequence (DNA): TGTGCCAGCAGTTATGACGGACCAACTAATGAAAAACTGTTTTTT. Protein sequence: CASSYDGPTNEKLFF. The rearrangement joins TRBV6-5 to TRBJ1-4, with D hard to call. This CDR3 spans 15 amino acids. CDR1 and CDR2 (germline): MNHEY, SVGAGI. The germline V and J ends were trimmed by 3 bases and 0 bases, with 8 bases remaining between them.

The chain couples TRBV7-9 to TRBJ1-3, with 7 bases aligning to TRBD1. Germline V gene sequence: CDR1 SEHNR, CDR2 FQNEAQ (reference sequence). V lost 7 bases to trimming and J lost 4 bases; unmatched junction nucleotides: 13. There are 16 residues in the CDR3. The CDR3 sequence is CASTSPRQGRGNTIYF. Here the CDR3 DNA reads TGTGCCAGCACTTCCCCGCGACAGGGACGAGGAAACACCATATATTTT.

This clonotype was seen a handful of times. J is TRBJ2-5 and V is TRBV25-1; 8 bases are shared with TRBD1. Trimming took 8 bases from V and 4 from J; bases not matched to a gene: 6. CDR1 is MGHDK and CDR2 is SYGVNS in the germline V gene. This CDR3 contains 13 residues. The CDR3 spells CASPGGGRETQYF. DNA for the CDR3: TGTGCCAGCCCAGGGGGCGGACGAGAGACCCAGTACTTC. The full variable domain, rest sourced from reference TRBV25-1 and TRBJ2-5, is EADIYQTPRYLVIGTGKKITLECSQTMGHDKMYWYQQDPGMELHLIHYSYGVNSTEKGDLSSESTVSRIRTEHFPLTLESARPSHTSQYLCASPGGGRETQYFGPGTRLLVL.

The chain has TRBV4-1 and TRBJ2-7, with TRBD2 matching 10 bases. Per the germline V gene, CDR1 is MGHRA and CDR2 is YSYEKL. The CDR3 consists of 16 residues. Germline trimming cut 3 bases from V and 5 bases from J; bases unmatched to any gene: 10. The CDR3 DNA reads TGCGCCAGCAGCCAGACTGTAGCGGGAGGCCCTCACGAGCAGTACTTC. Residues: CASSQTVAGGPHEQYF.

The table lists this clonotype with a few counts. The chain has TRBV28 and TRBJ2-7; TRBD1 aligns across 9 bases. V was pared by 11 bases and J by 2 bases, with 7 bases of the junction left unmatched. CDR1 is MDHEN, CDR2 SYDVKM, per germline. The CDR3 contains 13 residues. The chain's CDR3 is CAHGGQGTYEQYF. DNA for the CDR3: TGTGCCCACGGGGGACAGGGAACCTACGAGCAGTACTTC.

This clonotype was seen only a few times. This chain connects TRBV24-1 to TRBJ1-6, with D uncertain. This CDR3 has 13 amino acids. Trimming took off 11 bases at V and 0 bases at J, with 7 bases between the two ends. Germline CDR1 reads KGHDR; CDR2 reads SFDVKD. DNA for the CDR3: TGTGCCAGCAGGCTCTCCTATAATTCACCCCTCCACTTT. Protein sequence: CASRLSYNSPLHF.

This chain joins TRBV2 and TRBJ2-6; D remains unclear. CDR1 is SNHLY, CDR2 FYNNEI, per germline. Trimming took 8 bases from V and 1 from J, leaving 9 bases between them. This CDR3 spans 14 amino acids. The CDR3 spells CASPDPSGANVLTF. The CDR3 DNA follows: TGTGCCAGCCCCGACCCTTCTGGGGCCAACGTCCTGACTTTC.

In DNA form, the CDR3 reads TGTGCCAGCTCACCAATCCTAGAGAACACCGGGGAGCTGTTTTTT. Protein product: CASSPILENTGELFF. The chain carries TRBV10-3 and TRBJ2-2; D is unclear. Germline V gene sequence: CDR1 ENHRY, CDR2 SYGVKD. CDR3 length: 15 amino acids. V dropped 10 bases and J dropped 1 base, with 16 bases sitting between them.

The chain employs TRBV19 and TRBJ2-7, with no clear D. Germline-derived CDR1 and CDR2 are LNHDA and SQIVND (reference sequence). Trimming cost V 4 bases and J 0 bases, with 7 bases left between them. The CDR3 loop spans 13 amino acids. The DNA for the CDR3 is TGTGCCAGTAGTAGACCGTTCTCCTACGAGCAGTACTTC. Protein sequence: CASSRPFSYEQYF.

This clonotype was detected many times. The DNA for the CDR3 is TGTGCCAGTAGTCGGAGACAGGACCGCCGGGGCTACACCTTC. This gives the protein CASSRRQDRRGYTF. The chain is built from TRBV19 and TRBJ1-2, with a weak D call TRBD1 (6 bases). The ends were cut back, 5 bases at V and 8 bases at J, with 18 bases in the middle. The CDR3 length is 14 residues. Germline-derived CDR1 and CDR2 are LNHDA and SQIVND (reference sequence).

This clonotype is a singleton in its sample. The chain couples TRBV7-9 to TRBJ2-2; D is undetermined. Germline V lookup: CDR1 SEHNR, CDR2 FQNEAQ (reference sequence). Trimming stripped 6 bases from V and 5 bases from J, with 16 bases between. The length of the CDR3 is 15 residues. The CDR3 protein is CASSFGNTDTGELFF. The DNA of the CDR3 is TGTGCCAGCAGTTTTGGGAACACTGATACCGGGGAGCTGTTTTTT. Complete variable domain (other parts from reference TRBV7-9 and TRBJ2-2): DTGVSQNPRHKITKRGQNVTFRCDPISEHNRLYWYRQTLGQGPEFLTYFQNEAQLEKSRLLSDRFSAERPKGSFSTLEIQRTEQGDSAMYLCASSFGNTDTGELFFGEGSRLTVL.

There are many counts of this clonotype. The CDR3 sequence is CASSFDRATTEAFF. In nucleotides, the CDR3 is TGTGCCAGCAGCTTTGACAGGGCAACCACTGAAGCTTTCTTT. The chain links TRBV7-3 to TRBJ1-1, with 7 bases lining up with TRBD1. Germline V CDR1 and CDR2: SGHTA, FQGTGA. Losses at the gene ends were 3 bases for V and 4 bases for J; bases not matched to a gene: 5. The length of the CDR3 is 14 residues.

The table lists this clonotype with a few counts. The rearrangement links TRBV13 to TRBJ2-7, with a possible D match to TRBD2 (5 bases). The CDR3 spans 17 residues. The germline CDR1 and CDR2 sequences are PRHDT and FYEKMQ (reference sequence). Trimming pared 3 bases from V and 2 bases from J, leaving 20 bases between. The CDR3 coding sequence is TGTGCCAGCAGCTTTCTGCGCTCGGACTTAGAAACCTACGAGCAGTACTTC. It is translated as CASSFLRSDLETYEQYF.

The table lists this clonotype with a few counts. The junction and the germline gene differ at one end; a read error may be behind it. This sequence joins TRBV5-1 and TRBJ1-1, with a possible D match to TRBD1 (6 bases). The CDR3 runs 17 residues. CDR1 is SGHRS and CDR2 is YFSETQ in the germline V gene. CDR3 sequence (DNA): TGTGCCAGCAGCCCCGGCGCAGGGGTTTTAGTGAACACTGAAGCTTTCTTT. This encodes CASSPGAGVLVNTEAFF. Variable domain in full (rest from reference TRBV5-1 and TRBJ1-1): KAGVTQTPRYLIKTRGQQVTLSCSPISGHRSVSWYQQTPGQGLQFLFEYFSETQRNKGNFPGRFSGRQFSNSRSEMNVSTLELGDSALYLCASSPGAGVLVNTEAFFGQGTRLTVV.

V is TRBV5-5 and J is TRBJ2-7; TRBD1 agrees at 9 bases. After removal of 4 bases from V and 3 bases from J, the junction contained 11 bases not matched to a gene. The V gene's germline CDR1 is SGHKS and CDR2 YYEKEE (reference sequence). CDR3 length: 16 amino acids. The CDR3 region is CASSPPGDRARYEQYF. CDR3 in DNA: TGTGCCAGCAGCCCCCCGGGGGACAGGGCCCGCTACGAGCAGTACTTC.

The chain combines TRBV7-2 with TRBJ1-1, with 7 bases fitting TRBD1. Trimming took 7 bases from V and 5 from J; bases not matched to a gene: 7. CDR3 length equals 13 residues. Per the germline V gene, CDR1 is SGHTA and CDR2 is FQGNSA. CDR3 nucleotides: TGTGCCAGCATCTCGACAGGGAGGACTGAAGCTTTCTTT. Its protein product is CASISTGRTEAFF. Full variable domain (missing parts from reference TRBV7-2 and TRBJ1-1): GAGVSQSPSNKVTEKGKDVELRCDPISGHTALYWYRQSLGQGLEFLIYFQGNSAPDKSGLPSDRFSAERTGGSVSTLTIQRTQQEDSAVYLCASISTGRTEAFFGQGTRLTVV.

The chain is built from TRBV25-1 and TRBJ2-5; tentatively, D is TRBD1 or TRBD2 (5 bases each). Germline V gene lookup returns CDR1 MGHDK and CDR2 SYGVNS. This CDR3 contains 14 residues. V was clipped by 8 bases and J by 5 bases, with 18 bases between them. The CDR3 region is CASLVRGTAETQYF. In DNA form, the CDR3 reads TGTGCCAGCTTAGTTCGGGGCACCGCTGAGACCCAGTACTTC.